The sequence of this T cell receptor beta chain was determined in a study of blood T cell repertoires in COVID-19. Method: immunoSEQ multiplex PCR; TCRdb's copy keeps in-frame clones and lacks some. The data contain some 320,000 clones, nearly 90% of them singletons. This CDR3 spans 14 amino acids. Trimming took off 4 bases at V and 7 bases at J, with 18 bases between the two ends. The germline CDR1 and CDR2 sequences are SGHKS and YYEKEE (reference sequence). The rearrangement joins TRBV5-5 to TRBJ2-7; possible D gene TRBD2, 5 bases. The TCR was taken from a woman aged 45-65 years who had been exposed to COVID-19. What was sequenced was PBMCs or T cells enriched from blood (not recorded which). In nucleotides, the CDR3 is TGTGCCAGCAGCCTCGAGTCGGGGATCTCTGAGCAGTACTTC. The encoded protein is CASSLESGISEQYF.